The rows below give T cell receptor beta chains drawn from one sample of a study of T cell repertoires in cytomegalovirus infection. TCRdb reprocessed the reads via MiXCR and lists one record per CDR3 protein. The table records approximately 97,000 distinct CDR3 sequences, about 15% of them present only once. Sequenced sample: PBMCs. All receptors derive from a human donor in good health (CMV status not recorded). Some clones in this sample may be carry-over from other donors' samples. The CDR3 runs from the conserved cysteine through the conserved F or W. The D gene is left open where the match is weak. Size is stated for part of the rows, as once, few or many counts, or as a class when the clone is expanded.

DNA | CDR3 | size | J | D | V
TGTGCCAGCAGCTTAAGCGGGACTAGCACAGATACGCAGTATTTT | CASSLSGTSTDTQYF | many | TRBJ2-3 | TRBD2 | TRBV7-2
TGTGCCAGCAGGCCGACAGGGAACACTGAAGCTTTCTTT | CASRPTGNTEAFF | many | TRBJ1-1 | - | TRBV7-3
TGTGCCACCAGTGAACCCAAAATACCGCGGGGGGACCCCTTCGAGCAGTACTTC | CATSEPKIPRGDPFEQYF | - | TRBJ2-7 | TRBD2 | TRBV24-1
TGCGCCAGCAGCTTTGATACAGGAAATTCACCCCTCCACTTT | CASSFDTGNSPLHF | few | TRBJ1-6 | - | TRBV5-1
TGCAGTGCTAGAGTTTCGACTAGCGGGCAAGAGACCCAGTACTTC | CSARVSTSGQETQYF | few | TRBJ2-5 | TRBD2 | TRBV20-1
TGTGCCAGCAGCACTAGGACAGTCCTGAACACCGGGGAGCTGTTTTTT | CASSTRTVLNTGELFF | many | TRBJ2-2 | - | TRBV7-3
TGTGCCAGCAGTTACGAGACAGGGGTGACCCAGTACTTC | CASSYETGVTQYF | - | TRBJ2-5 | TRBD1 | TRBV6-6
TGTGCCACCGGGCCGCGTGCCTACGAGCAGTACTTC | CATGPRAYEQYF | - | TRBJ2-7 | - | TRBV24-1
TGTGCCAGCAGCCACGGCGGGGGACTTGAGCAGTTCTTC | CASSHGGGLEQFF | few | TRBJ2-1 | TRBD2 | TRBV27
TGCGCCAGCAGCTTGGATATAGGGAGAAACAACTATGGCTACACCTTC | CASSLDIGRNNYGYTF | - | TRBJ1-2 | - | TRBV5-1
TGTGCCAGCAGCTCGCCCACCGGGGCCTACAATGAGCAGTTCTTC | CASSSPTGAYNEQFF | few | TRBJ2-1 | - | TRBV7-2
TGTGCCAGCCGGGCCAGAAATGGGAATGAGCAGTTCTTC | CASRARNGNEQFF | many | TRBJ2-1 | - | TRBV7-2
TGTGCCAGCAAAGGGTTTTCGGGCTCTGGAAACACCATATATTTT | CASKGFSGSGNTIYF | many | TRBJ1-3 | - | TRBV7-8
TGTGCCAGCAGCTCGACGGGGGGTTACTATGGCTACACCTTC | CASSSTGGYYGYTF | - | TRBJ1-2 | - | TRBV7-6
TGTGCCAGCAGTCAGACAGGGAACAATCAGCCCCAGCATTTT | CASSQTGNNQPQHF | - | TRBJ1-5 | TRBD1 | TRBV12-3/TRBV12-4
TGTGCCAGCAGCTTAGGGGACAGGGACACCGGGGAGCTGTTTTTT | CASSLGDRDTGELFF | many | TRBJ2-2 | TRBD1 | TRBV7-2
TGTGCCAGCAGTTACGCTAGCGGGGTCTACGAGCAGTACTTC | CASSYASGVYEQYF | - | TRBJ2-7 | TRBD2 | TRBV6-6
TGTGCCAGCAGCTTGCGACATCTAGCCAAAAACATTCAGTACTTC | CASSLRHLAKNIQYF | - | TRBJ2-4 | - | TRBV5-6
TGTGCCAGCAGTGACTCGAGGCCCAAGAACACTGAAGCTTTCTTT | CASSDSRPKNTEAFF | few | TRBJ1-1 | - | TRBV6-4
TGTGCCAGCAGTAAGGGGGACAGGGTACAAGAGACCCAGTACTTC | CASSKGDRVQETQYF | many | TRBJ2-5 | TRBD1 | TRBV7-2
TGTGCCAGCAGCTTGGCTGGGACAGGAGGCACAGATACGCAGTATTTT | CASSLAGTGGTDTQYF | many | TRBJ2-3 | TRBD1 | TRBV7-2
TGTGCCAGCAGTGCAGAACCCTCAGGCAATCAGCCCCAGCATTTT | CASSAEPSGNQPQHF | few | TRBJ1-5 | - | TRBV2